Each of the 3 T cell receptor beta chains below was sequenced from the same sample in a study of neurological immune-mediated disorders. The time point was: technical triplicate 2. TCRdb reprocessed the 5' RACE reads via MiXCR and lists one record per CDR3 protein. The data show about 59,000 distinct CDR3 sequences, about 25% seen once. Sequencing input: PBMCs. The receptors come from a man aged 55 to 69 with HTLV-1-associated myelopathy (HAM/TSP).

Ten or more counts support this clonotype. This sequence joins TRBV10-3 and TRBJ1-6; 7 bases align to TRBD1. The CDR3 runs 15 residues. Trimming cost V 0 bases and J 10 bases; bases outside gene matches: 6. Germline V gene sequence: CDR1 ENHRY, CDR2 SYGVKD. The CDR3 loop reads CAISESAAGGSPLHF. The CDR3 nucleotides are TGTGCCATCAGTGAGTCCGCCGCAGGGGGGTCACCCCTCCACTTT.

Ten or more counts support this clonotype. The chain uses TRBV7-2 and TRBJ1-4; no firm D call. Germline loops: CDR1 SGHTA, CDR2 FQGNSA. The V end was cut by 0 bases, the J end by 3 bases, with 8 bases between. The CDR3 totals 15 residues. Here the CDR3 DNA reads TGTGCCAGCAGCTTAGCTCGCGGAGCTAATGAAAAACTGTTTTTT. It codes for CASSLARGANEKLFF.

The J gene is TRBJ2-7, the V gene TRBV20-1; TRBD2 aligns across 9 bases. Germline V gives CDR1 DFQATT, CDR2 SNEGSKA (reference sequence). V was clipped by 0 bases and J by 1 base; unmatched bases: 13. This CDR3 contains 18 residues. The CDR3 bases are TGCAGTGCTAGAGATAGTGGGCCTACTAGCGGGCCTTCCTACGAGCAGTACTTC. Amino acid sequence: CSARDSGPTSGPSYEQYF.